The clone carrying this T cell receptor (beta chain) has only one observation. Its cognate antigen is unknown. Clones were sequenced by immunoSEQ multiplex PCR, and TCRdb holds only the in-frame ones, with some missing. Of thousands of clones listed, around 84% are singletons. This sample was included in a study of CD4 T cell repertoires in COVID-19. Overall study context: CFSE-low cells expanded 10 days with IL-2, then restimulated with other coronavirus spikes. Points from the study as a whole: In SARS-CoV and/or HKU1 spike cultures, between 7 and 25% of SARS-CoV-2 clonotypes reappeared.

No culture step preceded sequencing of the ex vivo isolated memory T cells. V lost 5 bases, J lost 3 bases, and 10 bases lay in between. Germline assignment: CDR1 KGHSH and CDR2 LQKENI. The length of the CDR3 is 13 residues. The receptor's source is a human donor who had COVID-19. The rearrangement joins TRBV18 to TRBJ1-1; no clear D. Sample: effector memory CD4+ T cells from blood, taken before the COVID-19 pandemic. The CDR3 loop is CASSGPRDTEAFF. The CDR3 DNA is TGTGCCAGCTCAGGTCCGAGGGACACTGAAGCTTTCTTT.